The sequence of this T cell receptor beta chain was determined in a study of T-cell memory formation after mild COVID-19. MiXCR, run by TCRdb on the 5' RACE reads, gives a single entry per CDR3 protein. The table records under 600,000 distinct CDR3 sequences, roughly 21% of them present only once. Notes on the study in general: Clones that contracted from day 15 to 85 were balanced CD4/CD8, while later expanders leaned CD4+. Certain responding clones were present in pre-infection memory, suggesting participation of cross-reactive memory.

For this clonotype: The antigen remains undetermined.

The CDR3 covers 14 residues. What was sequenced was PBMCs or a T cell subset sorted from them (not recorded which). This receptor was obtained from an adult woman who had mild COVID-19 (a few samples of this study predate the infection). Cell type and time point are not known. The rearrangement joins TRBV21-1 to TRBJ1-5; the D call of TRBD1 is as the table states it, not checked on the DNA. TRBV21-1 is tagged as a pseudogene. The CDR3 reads CASSKVKGTRPQHF. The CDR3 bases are TGTGCCAGCAGCAAAGTCAAAGGGACGCGGCCCCAGCATTTT.